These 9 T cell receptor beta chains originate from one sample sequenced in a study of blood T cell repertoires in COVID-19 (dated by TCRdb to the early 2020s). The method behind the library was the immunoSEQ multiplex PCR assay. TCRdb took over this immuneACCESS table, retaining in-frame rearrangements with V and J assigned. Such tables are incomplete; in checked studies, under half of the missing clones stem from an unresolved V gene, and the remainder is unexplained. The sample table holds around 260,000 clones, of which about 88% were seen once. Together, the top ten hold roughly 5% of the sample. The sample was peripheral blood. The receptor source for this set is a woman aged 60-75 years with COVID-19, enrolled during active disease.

The CDR3 is CASSQGRGTYEQYF. Here the CDR3 DNA reads TGCGCCAGCAGCCAAGGACGGGGTACCTACGAGCAGTACTTC. This chain uses TRBV4-3 with TRBJ2-7; possible D gene TRBD2, 5 bases. The CDR3 is 14 amino acids. Trimming removed 1 base at V and 2 bases at J, with 9 bases between. Germline loops: CDR1 LGHNA, CDR2 YSLEER.

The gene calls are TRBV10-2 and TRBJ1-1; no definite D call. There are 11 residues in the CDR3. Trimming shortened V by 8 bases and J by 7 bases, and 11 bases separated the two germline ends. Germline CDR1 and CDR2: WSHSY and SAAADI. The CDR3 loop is CASGGWSEAFF. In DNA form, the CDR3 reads TGCGCCAGCGGTGGGTGGAGTGAAGCTTTCTTT.

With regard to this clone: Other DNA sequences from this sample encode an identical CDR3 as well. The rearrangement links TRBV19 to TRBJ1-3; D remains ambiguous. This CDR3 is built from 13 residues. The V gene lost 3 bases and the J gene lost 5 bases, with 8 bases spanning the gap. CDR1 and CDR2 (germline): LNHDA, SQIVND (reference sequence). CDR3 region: CASSITARNTIYF. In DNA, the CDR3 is TGTGCCAGTAGTATTACAGCTAGAAACACCATATATTTT.

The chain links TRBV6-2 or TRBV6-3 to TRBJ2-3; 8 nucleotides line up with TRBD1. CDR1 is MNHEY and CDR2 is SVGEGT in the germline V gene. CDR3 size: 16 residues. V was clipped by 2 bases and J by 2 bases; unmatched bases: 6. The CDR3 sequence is CASSYRDRPPTDTQYF. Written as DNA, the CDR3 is TGTGCCAGCAGTTACAGGGACAGGCCGCCCACAGATACGCAGTATTTT.

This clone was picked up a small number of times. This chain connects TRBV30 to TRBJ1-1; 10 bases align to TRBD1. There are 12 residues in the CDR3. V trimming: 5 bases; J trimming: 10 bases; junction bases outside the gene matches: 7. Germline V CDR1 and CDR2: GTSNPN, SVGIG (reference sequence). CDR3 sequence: CAWGPGQGTAFF. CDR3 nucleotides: TGTGCCTGGGGGCCGGGACAGGGGACAGCTTTCTTT.

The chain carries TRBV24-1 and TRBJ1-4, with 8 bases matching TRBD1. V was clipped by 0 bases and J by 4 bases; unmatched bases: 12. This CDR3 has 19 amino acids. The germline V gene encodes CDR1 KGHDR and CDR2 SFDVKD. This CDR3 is CATSDLKGRGPVGNEKLFF. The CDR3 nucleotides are TGTGCCACCAGTGATTTGAAGGGCAGGGGGCCGGTTGGTAATGAAAAACTGTTTTTT.

CDR3 in amino acids: CASSPAGTVGNEQFF. Here the CDR3 DNA reads TGCGCCAGCAGCCCCGCCGGGACAGTTGGCAATGAGCAGTTCTTC. The chain is built from TRBV5-1 and TRBJ2-1; TRBD1 matches at 7 bases. Trimming removed 4 bases from V and 6 bases from J; junction bases left unmatched: 10. The germline gives CDR1 SGHRS, CDR2 YFSETQ. This CDR3 has 15 amino acids.

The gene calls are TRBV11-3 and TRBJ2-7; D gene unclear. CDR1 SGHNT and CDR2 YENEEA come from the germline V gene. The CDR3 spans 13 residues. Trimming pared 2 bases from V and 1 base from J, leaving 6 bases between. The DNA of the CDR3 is TGTGCCAGCAGCTTATTGAGTTCCTACGAGCAGTACTTC. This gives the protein CASSLLSSYEQYF.

This chain's CDR3 is CASSPRTSGWETQYF. As DNA, the CDR3 is TGCGCCAGCAGCCCAAGGACTAGCGGTTGGGAGACCCAGTACTTC. The rearrangement links TRBV5-1 to TRBJ2-5; 10 nucleotides match TRBD2. Germline-derived CDR1 and CDR2 are SGHRS and YFSETQ. The CDR3 spans 15 residues. J gave up 5 bases and V 4 bases, and 8 bases lay outside the gene matches.